This record looks at one T cell receptor (beta chain) sequence and its context. The PCR contained 60 Vbeta and 13 Jbeta primers. Assay: immunoSEQ multiplex PCR; the TCRdb copy retains only in-frame clones and omits some. The sample consists of 95,000 to 150,000 clones, about 80% of them appearing once. This specimen comes from a study of cytomegalovirus exposure and HLA in healthy donors. Sequencing was done on a sample of PBMCs. The TCR comes from a woman aged 50 to 60 in good health and CMV-seropositive.

The CDR3 DNA sequence: TGCGCCAGCAGCCCAAGCCCGACAGGGGATGGCTACACCTTC. Translation gives CASSPSPTGDGYTF. V usage is TRBV5-1 and J usage is TRBJ1-2; 8 bases agree with TRBD1. Germline-derived CDR1 and CDR2 are SGHRS and YFSETQ. With 4 bases clipped from V and 6 bases from J, the junction kept 8 bases outside the gene matches. This CDR3 region has 14 residues.